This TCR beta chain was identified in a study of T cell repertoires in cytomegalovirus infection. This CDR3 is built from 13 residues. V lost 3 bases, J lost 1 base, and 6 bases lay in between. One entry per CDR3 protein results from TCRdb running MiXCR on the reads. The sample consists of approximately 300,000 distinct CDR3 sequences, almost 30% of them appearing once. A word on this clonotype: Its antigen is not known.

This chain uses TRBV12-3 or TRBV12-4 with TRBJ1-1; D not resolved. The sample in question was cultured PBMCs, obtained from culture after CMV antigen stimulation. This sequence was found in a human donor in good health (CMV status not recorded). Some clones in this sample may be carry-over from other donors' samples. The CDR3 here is CASSFMRNTEAFF. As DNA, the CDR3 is TGTGCCAGCAGTTTTATGAGGAACACTGAAGCTTTCTTT.